Each of the 24 T cell receptor beta chains below was sequenced from the same sample in a study of blood T cells in healthy people across ages (dated by TCRdb to the mid-2010s). The library was produced with 5' RACE. The sample was run on an Illumina HiSeq 2500. A second PCR of roughly 7 to 12 cycles was run with a J-beta primer mix and a sample-barcoded 5' primer. Through fastp at Q25 and MiXCR, TCRdb rebuilt clones from the public reads, retaining in-frame beta chains. One record per CDR3 amino acid sequence lists the most common genes and DNA. Here the sample has 1.5 million to 2 million distinct CDR3 sequences; 28% occur a single time. The ten largest clones represent 7.7% of the sample. The sequenced material came from blood. These receptors were taken from a young woman in good health.

The chain links TRBV5-1 to TRBJ1-3; 8 nucleotides match TRBD1. V shed 7 bases, J shed 4 bases, and the junction held 10 bases outside the gene matches. The CDR3 is made up of 15 amino acids. CDR1 SGHRS and CDR2 YFSETQ come from the germline V gene. The CDR3 coding sequence is TGCGCCAGCGTGCAGTCGACAGGGGACGGAAACACCATATATTTT. Protein product: CASVQSTGDGNTIYF. Based on the CDR3 plus reference TRBV5-1 and TRBJ1-3, the full variable domain is KAGVTQTPRYLIKTRGQQVTLSCSPISGHRSVSWYQQTPGQGLQFLFEYFSETQRNKGNFPGRFSGRQFSNSRSEMNVSTLELGDSALYLCASVQSTGDGNTIYFGEGSWLTVV.

J is TRBJ1-2 and V is TRBV6-1, with D possibly being TRBD1 (5 bases). V lost 1 base to trimming and J lost 4 bases, with 13 bases between them. Germline lookup yields CDR1 MNHNS and CDR2 SASEGT. The CDR3 contains 15 residues. The CDR3 coding sequence is TGTGCCAGCAGTGAAGAGGGCAGGGCGGCCTATGGCTACACCTTC. It encodes CASSEEGRAAYGYTF.

This clonotype was counted at least ten times. V gene TRBV7-9 combines with J gene TRBJ1-1; tentative D call: TRBD1 (5 bases). CDR3 length: 15 residues. V shed 5 bases and J shed 7 bases, with 20 bases lying between them. Germline CDR1 SEHNR, CDR2 FQNEAQ (reference sequence). The CDR3 loop reads CASSRTSDSSHEAFF. Here the CDR3 DNA reads TGTGCCAGCAGCCGAACTTCAGACAGCTCCCATGAAGCTTTCTTT.

Turning to this clonotype: It may be a read error: a sequence one base away is much more abundant. V and J are TRBV7-3 and TRBJ2-5, with 10 positions matching TRBD1. Germline CDR1 SGHTA, CDR2 FQGTGA. The CDR3 sequence is 14 residues long. CDR3 sequence: CASSPTGGEEAQYF. The CDR3 DNA is TGTGCCAGCAGCCCGACAGGGGGCGAAGAGGCCCAGTACTTC.

To note about this clonotype: The germline gene is not matched at one end of the junction; a read error may be the cause. The V and J genes are TRBV6-1 and TRBJ2-1, with D perhaps given as TRBD1 or TRBD2 (5 bases each). The CDR3 has 13 residues. Germline lookup yields CDR1 MNHNS and CDR2 SASEGT. The CDR3 bases are TGTGCCGGCAGGGACCCAAATAGGAATGAGCAGTTCTTC. Its translation: CAGRDPNRNEQFF.

Regarding this clonotype: This may be a read error, as it is one base from a much larger clone. The chain combines TRBV28 with TRBJ2-7, with a weak D call TRBD2 (6 bases). The CDR3 covers 14 residues. Germline values: CDR1 MDHEN, CDR2 SYDVKM. CDR3 region: CASGLGSGLREQYF. The CDR3 bases are TGTGCCAGCGGTTTGGGCAGCGGACTACGGGAGCAGTACTTC.

The chain recombines TRBV5-6 with TRBJ2-5, with 8 bases lining up with TRBD2. Looked up from germline, CDR1 is SGHDT and CDR2 is YYEEEE. The CDR3 has 17 amino acids. V lost 1 base, J lost 2 bases, and 10 bases stayed unmatched. The CDR3 bases are TGTGCCAGCAGCTTGTGGCTAGCGGGCGGACGACAAGAGACCCAGTACTTC. It codes for CASSLWLAGGRQETQYF.

This chain connects TRBV2 to TRBJ2-3; no clear D gene. The germline gives CDR1 SNHLY, CDR2 FYNNEI. The CDR3 runs to 14 residues. V was trimmed by 2 bases and J by 2 bases, leaving 8 bases between them. CDR3 nucleotides: TGTGCCAGCAGTGAACGGCACTACACAGATACGCAGTATTTT. Translation gives CASSERHYTDTQYF. The variable domain in full, with the rest retrieved from reference TRBV2 and TRBJ2-3, is EPEVTQTPSHQVTQMGQEVILRCVPISNHLYFYWYRQILGQKVEFLVSFYNNEISEKSEIFDDQFSVERPDGSNFTLKIRSTKLEDSAMYFCASSERHYTDTQYFGPGTRLTVL.

This clonotype was recorded a few times. In DNA form, the CDR3 reads TGTGCCAGCAGTACAGGCCCGCCTAATGAAAAACTGTTTTTT. It yields the protein CASSTGPPNEKLFF. This chain uses TRBV28 with TRBJ1-4, with a weak D call TRBD1 (5 bases). V was cut by 5 bases and J by 3 bases, with 10 bases left in between. Germline V gene sequence: CDR1 MDHEN, CDR2 SYDVKM. The CDR3 totals 14 residues. Drawing the rest from reference TRBV28 and TRBJ1-4, the complete variable domain is DVKVTQSSRYLVKRTGEKVFLECVQDMDHENMFWYRQDPGLGLRLIYFSYDVKMKEKGDIPEGYSVSREKKERFSLILESASTNQTSMYLCASSTGPPNEKLFFGSGTQLSVL.

This clonotype has at least ten counts. CDR3 in amino acids: CASSFNKGLNYEQYF. In DNA form, the CDR3 reads TGTGCCAGCAGTTTTAATAAGGGTCTGAACTACGAGCAGTACTTC. The V call is TRBV28, the J call TRBJ2-7, with unresolved D. V was pared by 3 bases and J by 3 bases, with 15 bases between. This CDR3 region has 15 residues. Per the germline V gene, CDR1 is MDHEN and CDR2 is SYDVKM.

This clonotype came up many times. The rearrangement uses TRBV5-5 and TRBJ2-4; D not resolved. From germline, CDR1 is SGHKS and CDR2 YYEKEE (reference sequence). The V and J ends lost 1 base and 4 bases respectively, with 6 bases between them. This CDR3 has 13 amino acids. CDR3 region: CASSLLPKNIQYF. The CDR3 DNA reads TGTGCCAGCAGCTTGTTGCCGAAAAACATTCAGTACTTC.

The rearrangement joins TRBV12-3 or TRBV12-4 to TRBJ1-1; D uncertain. The CDR3 length is 14 residues. Trimming removed 3 bases at V and 7 bases at J, with 15 bases between. The CDR3 spells CASSFNGGRGEAFF. In DNA form, the CDR3 reads TGTGCCAGCAGTTTCAACGGAGGGCGGGGTGAAGCTTTCTTT.

This clonotype was picked up many times. The chain links TRBV29-1 to TRBJ2-1; D not certain. V dropped 2 bases and J dropped 7 bases, with 0 bases sitting between them. The CDR3 contains 9 residues. The germline CDR1 and CDR2 sequences are SQVTM and ANQGSEA. In nucleotides, the CDR3 is TGCAGCGTTGAAAATGAGCAGTTCTTC. Encoded protein: CSVENEQFF.

V usage is TRBV28 and J usage is TRBJ2-2, with D possibly matching TRBD2 (6 bases). In germline, CDR1 is MDHEN, CDR2 SYDVKM. CDR3 length: 15 residues. Between the trimmed V and J ends, which lost 5 bases and 3 bases, there was a span of 13 bases. CDR3 region: CASSIPRRDTGELFF. Written as DNA, the CDR3 is TGTGCCAGCAGTATCCCGCGGAGGGACACCGGGGAGCTGTTTTTT.

This clonotype was seen a few times. The V gene is TRBV10-3, the J gene TRBJ2-7; perhaps TRBD2 as D (6 bases). The CDR3 contains 15 residues. Between the trimmed V and J ends, which lost 6 bases and 0 bases, there was a span of 15 bases. CDR1 is ENHRY, CDR2 SYGVKD, per germline. The CDR3 here is CAIRGGAGSSYEQYF. The CDR3 coding sequence is TGTGCCATCAGGGGGGGAGCAGGCAGCTCCTACGAGCAGTACTTC.

This chain connects TRBV20-1 to TRBJ1-2; the match to TRBD1 covers 12 bases. Unmatched junction bases numbered 4, after V lost 5 bases and J lost 0 bases. The length of the CDR3 is 15 residues. Germline V gene data show CDR1 as DFQATT and CDR2 as SNEGSKA (reference sequence). CDR3 sequence (DNA): TGCAGTGCTGCGGGACAGGGGGCCACTAACTATGGCTACACCTTC. This codes for CSAAGQGATNYGYTF.

This chain joins TRBV29-1 and TRBJ2-3; TRBD1 matches 8 bases. Germline values: CDR1 SQVTM, CDR2 ANQGSEA. V lost 6 bases and J lost 0; bases outside the gene matches: 5. The CDR3 spans 14 residues. The CDR3: CSVIGQGSTDTQYF. DNA for the CDR3: TGCAGCGTAATCGGACAGGGAAGCACAGATACGCAGTATTTT.

The V gene is TRBV9, the J gene TRBJ2-3, with D possibly TRBD2 on 5 matching bases. The CDR3 has 17 amino acids. Germline V gene lookup returns CDR1 SGDLS and CDR2 YYNGEE. Trimming removed 2 bases from V and 0 bases from J, with 16 bases in between. The CDR3, as DNA: TGTGCCAGCAGCGTGGGCCCCCATACGGGGAGCACAGATACGCAGTATTTT. Residues: CASSVGPHTGSTDTQYF.

A few counts support this clonotype. V usage is TRBV25-1 and J usage is TRBJ2-3; D ambiguous. The CDR3 contains 15 residues. The V end was cut by 1 base, the J end by 0 bases, with 8 bases between. Germline V gene sequence: CDR1 MGHDK, CDR2 SYGVNS. The CDR3 loop reads CASSESGPSTDTQYF. Here the CDR3 DNA reads TGTGCCAGCAGTGAATCTGGACCCAGCACAGATACGCAGTATTTT.

Only a few counts were recorded for this clonotype. The chain recombines TRBV15 with TRBJ2-7; D ambiguous. CDR3 length: 13 residues. V lost 0 bases to trimming and J lost 9 bases, with 12 bases between them. Germline V gene sequence: CDR1 LNHNV, CDR2 YYDKDF (reference sequence). CDR3 bases: TGTGCCACCAGCAGAGATACACTGAACGGGCAGTACTTC. This gives the protein CATSRDTLNGQYF.

The J gene is TRBJ2-4, the V gene TRBV3-1; TRBD1 matches at 9 bases. From germline, CDR1 is LGHDT and CDR2 YNNKEL (reference sequence). V lost 1 base, J lost 1 base, and 2 bases stayed unmatched. The CDR3 extends over 16 amino acids. The CDR3 loop is CASSQGTGAAKNIQYF. The CDR3, as DNA: TGTGCCAGCAGCCAAGGGACAGGGGCTGCCAAAAACATTCAGTACTTC.

This clonotype has a count of ten or more. V and J are TRBV3-1 and TRBJ2-5; 10 nucleotides align to TRBD2. The CDR3 contains 14 residues. V was pared by 8 bases and J by 4 bases, with 7 bases of the junction left unmatched. Germline loops: CDR1 LGHDT, CDR2 YNNKEL (reference sequence). In nucleotides, the CDR3 is TGTGCCAGCTCACCGGGACTAGCGAGAGAGACCCAGTACTTC. Its translation is CASSPGLARETQYF.

Remarks on this clonotype: One end of the junction does not line up with germline, which may come from a read error. The chain uses TRBV6-1 and TRBJ2-5; 16 bases agree with TRBD2. CDR1 MNHNS and CDR2 SASEGT come from the germline V gene. The CDR3 spans 16 residues. In nucleotides, the CDR3 is TGTACCAGCAGTCCCGGGACTAGCGGGGGGGAAGAGACCCAGTACTTC. Translated, it gives CTSSPGTSGGEETQYF.

As to this clonotype: Compared with germline, one end of the junction differs, possibly owing to a read error. The chain combines TRBV15 with TRBJ2-1; no firm D call. Germline V gives CDR1 LNHNV, CDR2 YYDKDF (reference sequence). The CDR3 spans 14 residues. In DNA form, the CDR3 reads TGTGCCACCGGCAGAGATCTCCAGCACAATGAGCAGTTCTTC. Translated: CATGRDLQHNEQFF.